This T cell receptor (beta chain) was found in a study of blood T cell repertoires in COVID-19. In the original workflow: Amplified reference gene primers provided the basis for estimating nucleated cell counts. Clones were sequenced by immunoSEQ multiplex PCR, and TCRdb holds only the in-frame ones, with some missing. V and J calls and clone size come straight from that table; D and trimming were deduced from the DNA. The sample includes 160,000 or so clones, roughly nine tenths of them seen just once. The length of the CDR3 is 13 residues. Germline CDR1 is SGHDT and CDR2 is YYEEEE. The V and J ends lost 0 bases and 8 bases respectively, with 11 bases between them.

Sequencing input: peripheral blood. This clonotype was obtained from a man in his 60s with active or convalescent COVID-19. The genes are TRBV5-6 and TRBJ1-2, with D possibly being TRBD1 (6 bases). The CDR3, as DNA: TGTGCCAGCAGCTTGGAGCGGACAGTCGGCTACACCTTC. Amino acids: CASSLERTVGYTF.